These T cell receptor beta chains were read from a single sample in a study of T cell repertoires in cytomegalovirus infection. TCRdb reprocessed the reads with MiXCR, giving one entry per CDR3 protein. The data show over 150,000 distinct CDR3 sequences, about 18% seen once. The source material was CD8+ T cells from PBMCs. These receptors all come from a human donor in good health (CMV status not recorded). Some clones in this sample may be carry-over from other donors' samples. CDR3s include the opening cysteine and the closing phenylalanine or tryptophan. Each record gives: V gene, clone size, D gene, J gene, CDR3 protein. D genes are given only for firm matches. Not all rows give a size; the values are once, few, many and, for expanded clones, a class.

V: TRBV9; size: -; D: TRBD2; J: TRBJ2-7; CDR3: CASSVEGLADAYEQYF
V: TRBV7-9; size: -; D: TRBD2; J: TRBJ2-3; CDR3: CASSPSGGKLTDTQYF
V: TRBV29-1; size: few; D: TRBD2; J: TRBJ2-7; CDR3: CSVEEETGTSF
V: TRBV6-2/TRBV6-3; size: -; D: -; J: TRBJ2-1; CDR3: CASSYTYRNYNEQFF
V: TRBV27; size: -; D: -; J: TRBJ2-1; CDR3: CASGQQGNEQFF
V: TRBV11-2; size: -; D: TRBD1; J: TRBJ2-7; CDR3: CASSTGQLYEQYF
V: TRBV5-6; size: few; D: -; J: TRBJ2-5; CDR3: CASIQGETQYF
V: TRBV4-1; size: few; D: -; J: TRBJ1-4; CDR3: CASSQEGRGSNEKLFF
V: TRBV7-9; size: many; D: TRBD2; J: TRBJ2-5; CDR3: CASSASVEAGTKTQYF
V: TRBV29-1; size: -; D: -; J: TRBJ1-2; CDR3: CSVEDNYGYTF
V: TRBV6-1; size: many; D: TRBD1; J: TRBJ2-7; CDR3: CASRTGQGPDSYEQYF
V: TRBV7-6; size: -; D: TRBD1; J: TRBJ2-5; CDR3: CASGQGHQETQYF
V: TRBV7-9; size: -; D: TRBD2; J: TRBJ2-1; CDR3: CASSLAGTYNEQLF
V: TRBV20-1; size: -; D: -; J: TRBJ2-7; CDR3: CSARDWGASHSYEQYF
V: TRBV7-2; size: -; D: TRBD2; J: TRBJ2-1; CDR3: CASSPGGGWSYNEQFF
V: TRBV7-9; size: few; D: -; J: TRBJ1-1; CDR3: CASRPTVNTEAFF
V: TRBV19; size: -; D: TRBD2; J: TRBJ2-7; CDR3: CASSIGTSGQTVDEQYF
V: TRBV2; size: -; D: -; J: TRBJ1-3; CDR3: CAMQNSGNTIYF
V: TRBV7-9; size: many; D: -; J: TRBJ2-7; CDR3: CASSLGGLGEQYF
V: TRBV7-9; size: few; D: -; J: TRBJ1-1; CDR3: CASSSTGSPNTEAFF
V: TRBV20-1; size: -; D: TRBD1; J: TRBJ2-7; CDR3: CSAFDRVGEQYF
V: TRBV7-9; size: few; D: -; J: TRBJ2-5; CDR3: CASSLLSQETQYF
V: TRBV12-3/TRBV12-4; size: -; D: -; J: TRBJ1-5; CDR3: CASSPTVQPQHF
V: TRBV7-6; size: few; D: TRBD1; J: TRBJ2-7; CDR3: CASGQGAYEQYF
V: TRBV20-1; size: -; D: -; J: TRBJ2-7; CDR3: CSARDGQGPEQYF
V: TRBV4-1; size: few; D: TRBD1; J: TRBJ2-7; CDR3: CASSQDTGTGDYEQYF
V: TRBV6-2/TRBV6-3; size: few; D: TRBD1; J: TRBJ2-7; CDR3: CASSWDRGSYEQYF
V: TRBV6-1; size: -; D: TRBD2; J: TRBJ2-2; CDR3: CASSPPSGEKTGELFF
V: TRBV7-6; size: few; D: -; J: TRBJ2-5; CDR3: CASSLGRDVETQYF
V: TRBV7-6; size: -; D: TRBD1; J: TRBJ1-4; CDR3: CASRTGTGSEKLFF
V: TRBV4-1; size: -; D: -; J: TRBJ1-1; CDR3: CASSPSLWGSNTEAFF
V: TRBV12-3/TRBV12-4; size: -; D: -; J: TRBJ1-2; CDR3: CASSLGTPERYTF
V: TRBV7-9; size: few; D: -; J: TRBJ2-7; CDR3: CASSLALDGRDYEQYF
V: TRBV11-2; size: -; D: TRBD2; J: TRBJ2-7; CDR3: CASSLELAVSYEQYF
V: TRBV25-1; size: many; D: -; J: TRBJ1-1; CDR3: CASSRGGNTEAFF
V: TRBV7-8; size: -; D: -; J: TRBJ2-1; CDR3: CASSETGLTYNEQFF
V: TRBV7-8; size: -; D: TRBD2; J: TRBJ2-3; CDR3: CASSFPQAGPTDTQYF
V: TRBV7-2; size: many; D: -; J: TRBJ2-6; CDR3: CASSQAGTFHSGANVLTF
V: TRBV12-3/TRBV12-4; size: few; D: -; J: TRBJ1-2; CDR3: CASSFSAELAYGYTF
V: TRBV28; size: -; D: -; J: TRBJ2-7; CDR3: CASSLGSNSYEQYF
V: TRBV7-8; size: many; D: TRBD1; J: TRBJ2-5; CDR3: CASSLPRQGSGTQYF
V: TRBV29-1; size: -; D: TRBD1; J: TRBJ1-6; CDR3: CSVYDRGSYNSPLHF
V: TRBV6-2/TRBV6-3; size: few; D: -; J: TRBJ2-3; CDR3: CASSPCGTCTDTQYF
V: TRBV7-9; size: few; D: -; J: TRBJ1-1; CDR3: CASSPAGGAGTEAFF
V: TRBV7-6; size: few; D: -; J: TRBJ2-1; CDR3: CASSPDSGAPFEQFF
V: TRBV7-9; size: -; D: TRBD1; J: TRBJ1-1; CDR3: CASSLVTGTGTEAFF
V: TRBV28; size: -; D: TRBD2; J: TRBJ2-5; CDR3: CASSPREGRQETQYF
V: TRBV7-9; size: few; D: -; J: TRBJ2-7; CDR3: CASSSSPYEQYF
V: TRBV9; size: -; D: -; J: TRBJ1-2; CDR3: CASSPGLLAGGLGYTF
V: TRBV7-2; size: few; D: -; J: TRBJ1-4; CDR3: CASSLRGLGEKLFF
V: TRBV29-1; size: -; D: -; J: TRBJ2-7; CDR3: CSVEERVDEQYF
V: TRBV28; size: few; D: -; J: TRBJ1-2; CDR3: CASSLIPLGADYGYTF
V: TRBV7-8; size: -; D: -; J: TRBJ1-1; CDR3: CASSRLRAVLNTEAFF